This TCR beta chain came from a study of blood T cell repertoires in COVID-19. Turning to the study itself: Samples representing acute and convalescent COVID-19 were sourced from the United States, Italy and Spain. PBMCs, B-cell-depleted T cells, or T cells were the source of the cDNA or gDNA that made up the material.

Source study methods: Using reference gene primer amplification, nucleated cell counts were estimated. Data came from immunoSEQ multiplex PCR; TCRdb stores just in-frame clones and leaves some out. V, J and clone size were drawn from that table, and D and trimming were deduced from the DNA. The table shows roughly 160,000 clones, with around 81% occurring only once. CDR3 length equals 13 residues. Germline assignment: CDR1 SGHNT and CDR2 YYREEE (reference sequence). With 0 bases removed from V and 7 bases from J, the gap between germline ends came to 9 bases. The chain links TRBV5-4 to TRBJ2-3; D is ambiguous. The sequence came from a man between 70 and 80 years old with active or convalescent COVID-19. Specimen: peripheral blood. The CDR3 nucleotides are TGTGCCAGCAGCTTGGTGCCAGTAAATACGCAGTATTTT. Translating gives CASSLVPVNTQYF.